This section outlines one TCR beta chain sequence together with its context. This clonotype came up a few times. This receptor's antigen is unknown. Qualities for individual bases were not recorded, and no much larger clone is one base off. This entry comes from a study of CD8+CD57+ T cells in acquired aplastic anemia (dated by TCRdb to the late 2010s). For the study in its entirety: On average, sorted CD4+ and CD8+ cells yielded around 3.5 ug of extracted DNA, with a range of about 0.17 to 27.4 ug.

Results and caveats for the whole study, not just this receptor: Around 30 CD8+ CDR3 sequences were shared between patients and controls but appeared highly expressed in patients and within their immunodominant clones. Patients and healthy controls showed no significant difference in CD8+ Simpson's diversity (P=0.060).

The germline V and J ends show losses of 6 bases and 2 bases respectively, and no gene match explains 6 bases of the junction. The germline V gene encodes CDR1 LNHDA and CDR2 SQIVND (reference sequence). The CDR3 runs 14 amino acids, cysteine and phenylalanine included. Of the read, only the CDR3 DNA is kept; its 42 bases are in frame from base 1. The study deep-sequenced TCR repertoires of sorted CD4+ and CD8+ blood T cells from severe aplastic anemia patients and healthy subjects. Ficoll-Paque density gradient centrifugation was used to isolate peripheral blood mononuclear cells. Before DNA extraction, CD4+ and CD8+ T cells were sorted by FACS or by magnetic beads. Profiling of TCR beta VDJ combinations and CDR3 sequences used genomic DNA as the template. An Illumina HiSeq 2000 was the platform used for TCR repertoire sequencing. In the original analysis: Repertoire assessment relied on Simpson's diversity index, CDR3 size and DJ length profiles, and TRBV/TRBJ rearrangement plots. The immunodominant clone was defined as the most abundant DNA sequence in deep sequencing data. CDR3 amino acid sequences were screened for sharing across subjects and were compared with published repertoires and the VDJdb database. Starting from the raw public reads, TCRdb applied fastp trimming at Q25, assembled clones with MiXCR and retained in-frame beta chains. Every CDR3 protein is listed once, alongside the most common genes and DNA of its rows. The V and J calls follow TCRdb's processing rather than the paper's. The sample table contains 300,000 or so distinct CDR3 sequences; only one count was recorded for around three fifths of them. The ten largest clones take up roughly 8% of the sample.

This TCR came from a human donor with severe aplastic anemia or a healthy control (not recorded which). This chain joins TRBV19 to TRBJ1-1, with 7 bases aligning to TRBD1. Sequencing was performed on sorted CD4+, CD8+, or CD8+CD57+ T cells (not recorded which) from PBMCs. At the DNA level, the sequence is TGTGCCAGTAGGTCCGGGACAGTCAACACTGAAGCTTTCTTT. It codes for CASRSGTVNTEAFF.